The next 32 T cell receptor beta chains were all read from a single sample in a study of beta chain features in type 1 diabetes. No antigen has been assigned to these receptors. Findings and limits, study-wide: A moderate, significant TCRB CDR3 shortening appeared in type 1 diabetes across four CD4+ subsets.

Sequenced material consisted of expressed TCRB transcripts (all of the isolated RNA was reverse transcribed). Generated by immunoSEQ multiplex PCR, the TCRdb table keeps only in-frame clones and is missing some. The sample includes around 310,000 clones, roughly 13% of them seen just once. Specimen: naive CD4+ T cells from blood. Receptor source: a young woman with type 1 diabetes.

The chain employs TRBV7-9 and TRBJ1-1; no firm D call. The CDR3 contains 13 residues. Germline CDR1 and CDR2: SEHNR and FQNEAQ (reference sequence). V lost 7 bases and J lost 5, with 14 bases in between. CDR3 nucleotide sequence: TGTGCCAGCACTAGGATGAGAGAGACTGAAGCTTTCTTT. Amino acids: CASTRMRETEAFF.

In this sample, this clone turned up a few times. This chain connects TRBV18 to TRBJ2-7; the D gene is possibly TRBD2 (5 bases). CDR1 is KGHSH, CDR2 LQKENI, per germline. The CDR3 contains 15 residues. V shed 6 bases and J shed 3 bases, with 18 bases lying between them. CDR3 coding DNA: TGTGCCAGCTCCCCCATCGGAGGCGCGAACTACGAGCAGTACTTC. Encoded protein: CASSPIGGANYEQYF.

The V and J genes are TRBV5-1 and TRBJ2-5, with TRBD1 identical over 7 bases. The junction had 5 bases not matched to a gene; V was cut back by 1 base and J by 2 bases. Germline V gives CDR1 SGHRS, CDR2 YFSETQ. The CDR3 extends over 15 amino acids. The CDR3 nucleotides read TGCGCCAGCAGCTTGTTTGGGACAGAACAAGAGACCCAGTACTTC. It is translated as CASSLFGTEQETQYF.

This clone was observed a few times. V and J are TRBV18 and TRBJ1-2; TRBD1 might be the D (6 bases). Germline V gene lookup returns CDR1 KGHSH and CDR2 LQKENI. The CDR3 loop spans 15 amino acids. Trimming pared 3 bases from V and 3 bases from J, leaving 14 bases between. The CDR3 bases are TGTGCCAGCTCACCTGTCCAGGGGAGAGACTATGGCTACACCTTC. Translation: CASSPVQGRDYGYTF.

The table lists this clone with a few counts. The chain employs TRBV9 and TRBJ1-1, with D unclear. This CDR3 contains 13 residues. The germline V and J ends were trimmed by 3 bases and 7 bases, with 13 bases remaining between them. Germline CDR1 SGDLS, CDR2 YYNGEE. CDR3 bases: TGTGCCAGCAGCGCCCTAGGAGGATTTGAAGCTTTCTTT. This sequence encodes CASSALGGFEAFF.

This chain links TRBV9 with TRBJ2-6, with a weak D call TRBD1 (5 bases). The V end was cut by 0 bases, the J end by 0 bases, with 13 bases between. The CDR3 length is 18 residues. Germline-derived CDR1 and CDR2 are SGDLS and YYNGEE. The CDR3 reads CASSVAGARSSGANVLTF. CDR3 in DNA: TGTGCCAGCAGCGTAGCTGGGGCCAGGAGCTCTGGGGCCAACGTCCTGACTTTC.

The V call is TRBV18, the J call TRBJ2-1; a weak D match, TRBD2 (6 bases). With 0 bases removed from V and 9 bases from J, the gap between germline ends came to 18 bases. CDR1 KGHSH and CDR2 LQKENI come from the germline V gene. CDR3 length: 16 residues. The CDR3 DNA is TGTGCCAGCTCACCACCTAAGTCTGGGACTTTAGGTGAGCAGTTCTTC. Its translation is CASSPPKSGTLGEQFF.

This clone has more than one count but fewer than ten. The rearrangement joins TRBV7-3 to TRBJ2-7, with 8 bases lining up with TRBD1. The germline V gene has CDR1 SGHTA and CDR2 FQGTGA. V lost 5 bases, J lost 2 bases, and 5 bases stayed unmatched. The CDR3 spans 14 residues. The CDR3 is CASSPDRGAYEQYF. CDR3 bases: TGTGCCAGCAGCCCTGACAGGGGCGCCTACGAGCAGTACTTC.

This sequence joins TRBV19 and TRBJ1-4; 7 bases match TRBD1. Germline CDR1 is LNHDA and CDR2 is SQIVND (reference sequence). V lost 5 bases to trimming and J lost 0 bases; unmatched junction nucleotides: 3. The CDR3 is made up of 15 amino acids. DNA of the CDR3: TGTGCCAGTAGTCGCCAGGGGGCAACTAATGAAAAACTGTTTTTT. This sequence encodes CASSRQGATNEKLFF.

This clone has a handful of counts. The V gene is TRBV7-2, the J gene TRBJ1-5; no firm D call. The V end lost 5 bases, the J end lost 6 bases, and 14 bases lay between the germline ends. Germline V lookup: CDR1 SGHTA, CDR2 FQGNSA. CDR3 size: 14 residues. Here the CDR3 reads CASSQARESQPQHF. The CDR3 DNA reads TGTGCCAGCAGCCAGGCAAGGGAGAGTCAGCCCCAGCATTTT.

The chain employs TRBV5-1 and TRBJ1-1; D possibly corresponds to TRBD1 (5 bases). The CDR3 loop spans 16 amino acids. The germline V and J ends were trimmed by 1 base and 3 bases, with 16 bases remaining between them. Per the germline V gene, CDR1 is SGHRS and CDR2 is YFSETQ. The CDR3 DNA follows: TGCGCCAGCAGCTTGCCAACCGGGACGGGGGACACTGAAGCTTTCTTT. Translated: CASSLPTGTGDTEAFF.

CDR3 coding DNA: TGTGCCAGCAGCCCGAGGGACAGGGACACTGAAGCTTTCTTT. Encoded protein: CASSPRDRDTEAFF. V and J are TRBV9 and TRBJ1-1; 9 bases agree with TRBD1. CDR3 length: 14 residues. Germline CDR1 reads SGDLS; CDR2 reads YYNGEE. Unmatched junction bases numbered 4, after V lost 4 bases and J lost 3 bases.

J is TRBJ1-2 and V is TRBV12-5; D uncertain. The CDR3 is made up of 14 amino acids. V shed 0 bases and J shed 8 bases, with 13 bases lying between them. Germline CDR1 LGHNT, CDR2 FRNRAP. CDR3 sequence (DNA): TGTGCTAGTGGTTTGGTACAACCTCTCTGGGGCTACACCTTC. Translating gives CASGLVQPLWGYTF.

The chain carries TRBV2 and TRBJ2-5; D is perhaps TRBD1 (5 bases). Germline V gene lookup returns CDR1 SNHLY and CDR2 FYNNEI. The CDR3 has 11 amino acids. The V and J ends lost 4 bases and 5 bases respectively, with 5 bases between them. The DNA for the CDR3 is TGTGCCAGCAGTGGGGGCGAGACCCAGTACTTC. As protein: CASSGGETQYF.

This clone was detected only a few times. The chain joins TRBV5-1 to TRBJ2-1, with D perhaps matching TRBD2 (5 bases). Per germline, CDR1 SGHRS and CDR2 YFSETQ. This CDR3 spans 14 amino acids. V lost 0 bases, J lost 10 bases, and 14 bases lay in between. The CDR3, as DNA: TGCGCCAGCAGCTTGGTTGGGGAGATGCGAGAGCAGTTCTTC. This encodes CASSLVGEMREQFF. Together with reference TRBV5-1 and TRBJ2-1, the CDR3 gives the full variable domain: KAGVTQTPRYLIKTRGQQVTLSCSPISGHRSVSWYQQTPGQGLQFLFEYFSETQRNKGNFPGRFSGRQFSNSRSEMNVSTLELGDSALYLCASSLVGEMREQFFGPGTRLTVL.

The table lists this clone with a few counts. V gene TRBV6-6 combines with J gene TRBJ2-1; 8 positions agree with TRBD2. This CDR3 has 15 amino acids. CDR1 MNHNY and CDR2 SVGAGI come from the germline V gene (reference sequence). V was clipped by 6 bases and J by 8 bases; unmatched bases: 12. The CDR3: CASRGGSGSSYEQFF. In DNA, the CDR3 is TGTGCCAGCAGGGGGGGGAGCGGGAGCTCATATGAGCAGTTCTTC.

This chain uses TRBV15 with TRBJ1-5; unclear D gene. Trimming left V 0 bases short and J 7 bases short, with 10 bases between. There are 14 residues in the CDR3. Germline loops: CDR1 LNHNV, CDR2 YYDKDF (reference sequence). DNA for the CDR3: TGTGCCACCAGCAGAGATGCCGGGGTCCAGCCCCAGCATTTT. Its translation is CATSRDAGVQPQHF.

The V gene is TRBV27, the J gene TRBJ2-3, with D uncertain. The V gene's germline CDR1 is MNHEY and CDR2 SMNVEV (reference sequence). The V gene lost 2 bases and the J gene lost 5 bases, with 14 bases spanning the gap. The CDR3 contains 15 residues. Here the CDR3 reads CASSLLRTAGDTQYF. The CDR3 DNA reads as TGTGCCAGCAGTTTACTTCGAACAGCAGGAGATACGCAGTATTTT.

CDR3 in DNA: TGTGCCAGTAGTTCCGCCGGACTAGCGGGAGTGTTAGGTTACGAGCAGTACTTC. Its translation: CASSSAGLAGVLGYEQYF. This sequence joins TRBV19 and TRBJ2-7, with 13 bases lining up with TRBD2. The J segment lost 4 bases and the V segment lost 5 bases, leaving 14 bases of the junction unmatched. The germline CDR1 and CDR2 sequences are LNHDA and SQIVND (reference sequence). The CDR3 is 18 residues long.

This sequence joins TRBV6-1 and TRBJ2-7, with D perhaps matching TRBD1 (6 bases). The CDR3 is made up of 13 amino acids. The V gene lost 6 bases and the J gene lost 3 bases, with 12 bases spanning the gap. The germline V gene has CDR1 MNHNS and CDR2 SASEGT. CDR3: CASRGDTFYEQYV. In DNA form, the CDR3 reads TGTGCCAGCAGAGGGGACACCTTCTACGAGCAGTACGTC.

This clone was counted only a few times. V and J are TRBV28 and TRBJ2-7; TRBD2 matches 8 bases. This CDR3 is built from 14 residues. The V segment lost 6 bases and the J segment 0 bases; nucleotides outside the gene matches: 4. In germline, CDR1 is MDHEN, CDR2 SYDVKM. The CDR3 sequence is CASRKSGSSYEQYF. Written as DNA, the CDR3 is TGTGCCAGCAGAAAAAGCGGGAGCTCCTACGAGCAGTACTTC.

This clone came up a few times. The chain uses TRBV9 and TRBJ2-4, with 9 bases identical to TRBD2. Trimming removed 0 bases from V and 9 bases from J; junction bases left unmatched: 10. The CDR3 is made up of 16 amino acids. Looked up from germline, CDR1 is SGDLS and CDR2 is YYNGEE. The CDR3 spells CASSVDLAGSTSIQYF. CDR3 nucleotides: TGTGCCAGCAGCGTAGACCTAGCGGGATCTACTAGCATTCAGTACTTC.

The sample holds a few counts of this clone. V usage is TRBV5-4 and J usage is TRBJ2-7, with 8 bases aligning to TRBD1. This CDR3 comprises 15 residues. J lost 4 bases, V lost 2 bases, and 8 bases had no gene match. Germline assignment: CDR1 SGHNT and CDR2 YYREEE (reference sequence). CDR3: CASSLGTGLPYEQYF. Here the CDR3 DNA reads TGTGCCAGCAGCTTAGGGACAGGACTACCGTACGAGCAGTACTTC.

The V gene is TRBV11-2, the J gene TRBJ1-1; D call uncertain. The CDR3 covers 15 residues. Germline loops: CDR1 SGHAT, CDR2 FQNNGV. V shed 1 base and J shed 2 bases, with 11 bases lying between them. The CDR3 loop reads CASSLARRSNTEAFF. CDR3 coding DNA: TGTGCCAGCAGCTTAGCTCGGCGGAGCAACACTGAAGCTTTCTTT.

The rearrangement joins TRBV5-1 to TRBJ2-1; 11 bases agree with TRBD2. Germline CDR1 SGHRS, CDR2 YFSETQ. The length of the CDR3 is 16 residues. Unmatched junction bases numbered 12, after V lost 4 bases and J lost 9 bases. As DNA, the CDR3 is TGCGCCAGCAGCAGGTCTTCTAGCGGGAGGTTCGGTGAGCAGTTCTTC. Its protein is CASSRSSSGRFGEQFF.

This clone has more than one count but fewer than ten. The rearrangement links TRBV7-2 to TRBJ2-5; 11 nucleotides align to TRBD1. The germline CDR1 and CDR2 sequences are SGHTA and FQGNSA. The CDR3 runs to 14 residues. Trimming cost V 4 bases and J 6 bases; bases outside gene matches: 4. The CDR3 nucleotides read TGTGCCAGCAGCTCGGGACAGGGGGAGAAGACCCAGTACTTC. Encoded protein: CASSSGQGEKTQYF.

J is TRBJ2-1 and V is TRBV5-1; 12 bases line up with TRBD2. V was pared by 2 bases and J by 8 bases, with 20 bases of the junction left unmatched. Germline V CDR1 and CDR2: SGHRS, YFSETQ. CDR3 length: 20 residues. The CDR3 here is CASSFPQVRGLAGGPDEQFF. DNA of the CDR3: TGCGCCAGCAGCTTCCCACAGGTTCGTGGGCTAGCGGGAGGGCCGGATGAGCAGTTCTTC.

The chain uses TRBV6-5 and TRBJ2-5; possible D gene TRBD2, 5 bases. The CDR3 runs to 14 residues. Germline V gene lookup returns CDR1 MNHEY and CDR2 SVGAGI. V dropped 6 bases and J dropped 2 bases, with 13 bases sitting between them. CDR3 in amino acids: CASRPPGSQETQYF. In nucleotides, the CDR3 is TGTGCCAGCAGGCCACCGGGATCTCAAGAGACCCAGTACTTC.

This rearrangement joins TRBV9 to TRBJ2-1, with 7 positions matching TRBD1. This CDR3 region has 15 residues. With V trimmed by 3 bases and J by 0 bases, 3 bases remained unmatched. Germline-derived CDR1 and CDR2 are SGDLS and YYNGEE. CDR3 nucleotide sequence: TGTGCCAGCAGCGCCTGGGACAGCTCCTACAATGAGCAGTTCTTC. It translates to CASSAWDSSYNEQFF.

This clone was seen a single time. The chain recombines TRBV28 with TRBJ2-1; 8 bases line up with TRBD2. This CDR3 is built from 14 residues. V trimming: 1 base; J trimming: 14 bases; junction bases outside the gene matches: 10. Germline lookup yields CDR1 MDHEN and CDR2 SYDVKM. CDR3 bases: TGTGCCAGCAGTTTATCCCTAGCGGGTGGAGGGGAGTTCTTC. Protein product: CASSLSLAGGGEFF.

V and J are TRBV5-4 and TRBJ2-3, with D perhaps TRBD2 (6 bases). V was pared by 3 bases and J by 4 bases, with 18 bases between. The germline gives CDR1 SGHNT, CDR2 YYREEE (reference sequence). CDR3 length: 16 amino acids. The CDR3 region has the DNA TGTGCCAGCAGCTCTGAGGTGGCTGGAGGGGCAGATACGCAGTATTTT. Translated, it gives CASSSEVAGGADTQYF.

This clone occurred a few times. The V gene is TRBV28, the J gene TRBJ1-2; 7 nucleotides agree with TRBD1. J lost 8 bases, V lost 5 bases, and 5 bases had no gene match. The germline gives CDR1 MDHEN, CDR2 SYDVKM. There are 12 residues in the CDR3. The CDR3 here is CASSPGQRGYTF. The DNA for the CDR3 is TGTGCCAGCAGTCCGGGACAGCGGGGCTACACCTTC.